This T cell receptor (beta chain) was found in a study of regulatory T cells in long-lasting Graves disease. On the study more broadly: Newly diagnosed Graves' patients had under 3 months of antithyroid drugs.

According to the study, TCR beta libraries were built with iRepertoire HTBI primers and CDR3-region Arm-PCR. In the original workflow: Looking across samples, the authors found some 60 TRBV and 14 to 15 TRBJ segments. TCRdb reprocessed the multiplex PCR reads with MiXCR, giving one entry per CDR3 protein. These V and J calls are TCRdb output, not the study's own analysis. The table includes over 200,000 distinct CDR3 sequences, around 17% detected once. This clonotype was found many times. Time point given: newly diagnosed GD, antithyroid drugs for less than 3 months. PBMC RNA served as the TCR library source. The origin of this receptor is a female donor with Graves disease. The sequenced sample was peripheral blood mononuclear cells (PBMCs), obtained at new diagnosis, from a patient treated with antithyroid drugs.

This CDR3 reads CASSLEGIPEETQYF. The CDR3 coding sequence is TGTGCCAGCAGCTTAGAGGGAATCCCCGAAGAGACCCAGTACTTC. The V call is TRBV11-3, the J call TRBJ2-5; D is unclear. Per the germline V gene, CDR1 is SGHNT and CDR2 is YENEEA. The CDR3 totals 15 residues. The V end lost 0 bases, the J end lost 3 bases, and 11 bases lay between the germline ends.